A selection of T cell receptor beta chains follows, all from one sample in a study of blood T cell repertoires in COVID-19. The protocol was immunoSEQ multiplex PCR, while the TCRdb copy is restricted to in-frame clones and leaves out a portion. The sample gives about 140,000 clones, more than 80% of which show up once; roughly 6.5% is in the top ten. Sequenced: peripheral blood. The origin of the receptors is a human donor in a cohort sampled during active COVID-19. Each CDR3 is given with its conserved first and last residue. A D gene is named only where the DNA matches it firmly. Clone size is given for some rows only: seen once, a few or many times, or a class if the clone is expanded.

TRBJ2-7 | . | TRBV3-1/TRBV3-2 | . | TGTGCCAGCAGCCAGTCGGGGGAAGGGTACGAGCAGTACTTC | CASSQSGEGYEQYF
TRBJ1-2 | . | TRBV3-1/TRBV3-2 | . | TGTGCCAGCAGCCAAGATATTGCAAGAGGTGGCTACACCTTC | CASSQDIARGGYTF
TRBJ2-7 | . | TRBV30 | TRBD1 | TGTGCCTTAGACAGGGGCACCTACGAGCAGTACTTC | CALDRGTYEQYF
TRBJ2-2 | . | TRBV5-8 | . | TGTGCCAGCAGCTTGGAGCTAGTCGGGGAGCTGTTTTTT | CASSLELVGELFF
TRBJ2-1 | . | TRBV11-1 | TRBD1 | TGTGCCAGCAGCTTGGTTGGGACAGGGATACATGAGCAGTTCTTC | CASSLVGTGIHEQFF
TRBJ2-5 | . | TRBV6-5 | . | TGTGCCAGCAGCCGGACAGCAGAAGAGACCCAGTACTTC | CASSRTAEETQYF
TRBJ1-5 | . | TRBV3-1/TRBV3-2 | . | TGTGCCAGCAGCCCCGGGGTTGACATAAATCAGCCCCAGCATTTT | CASSPGVDINQPQHF
TRBJ1-6 | once | TRBV7-2 | . | TGTGCCAGCAGCTTAGTAGAGGAGCCAGTAGTTTCACCCCTCCACTTT | CASSLVEEPVVSPLHF
TRBJ2-3 | few | TRBV6-2/TRBV6-3 | TRBD2 | TGTGCCAGCGGCCTCCCTAGCGGGGGGGGCACAGATACGCAGTATTTT | CASGLPSGGGTDTQYF
TRBJ2-1 | . | TRBV5-8 | TRBD2 | TGTGCCAGCAGCGTGGGACTAGCGGTTAGAAATGAGCAGTTCTTC | CASSVGLAVRNEQFF
TRBJ2-7 | . | TRBV7-2 | . | TGTGCCAGCAGCTTAGTTGGGCCAGGACTACCCTACGAGCAGTACTTC | CASSLVGPGLPYEQYF
TRBJ2-7 | . | TRBV3-1/TRBV3-2 | . | TGTGCCAGCAGCCAAGGACAGACCGCCTACGAGCAGTACTTC | CASSQGQTAYEQYF
TRBJ1-4 | . | TRBV15 | . | TGTGCCACCAGCAACAGGGAAATTAATGAAAAACTGTTTTTT | CATSNREINEKLFF